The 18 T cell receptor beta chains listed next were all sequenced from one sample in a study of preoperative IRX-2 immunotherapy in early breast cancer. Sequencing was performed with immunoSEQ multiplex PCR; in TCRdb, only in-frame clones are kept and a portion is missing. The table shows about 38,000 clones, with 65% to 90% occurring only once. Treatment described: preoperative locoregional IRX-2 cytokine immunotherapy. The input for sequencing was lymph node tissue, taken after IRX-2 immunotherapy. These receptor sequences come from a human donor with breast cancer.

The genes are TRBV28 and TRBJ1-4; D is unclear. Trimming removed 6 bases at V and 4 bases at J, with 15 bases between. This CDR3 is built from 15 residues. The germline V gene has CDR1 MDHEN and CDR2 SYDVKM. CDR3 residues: CASSHPGSGNEKLFF. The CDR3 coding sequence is TGTGCCAGCAGCCATCCGGGATCTGGTAATGAAAAACTGTTTTTT.

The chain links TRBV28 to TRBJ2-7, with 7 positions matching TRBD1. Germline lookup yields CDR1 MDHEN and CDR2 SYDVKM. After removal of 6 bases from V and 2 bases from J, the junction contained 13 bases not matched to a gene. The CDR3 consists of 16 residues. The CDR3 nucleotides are TGTGCCAGCAGCTCCCGCAGTGGGACAGCCACCTACGAGCAGTACTTC. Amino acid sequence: CASSSRSGTATYEQYF.

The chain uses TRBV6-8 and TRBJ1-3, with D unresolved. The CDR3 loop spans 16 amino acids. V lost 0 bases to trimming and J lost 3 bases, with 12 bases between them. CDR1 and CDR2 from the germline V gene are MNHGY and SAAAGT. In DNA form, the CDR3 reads TGTGCCAGCAGTTACTCCGATAGGGTGTTTGGAAACACCATATATTTT. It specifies CASSYSDRVFGNTIYF.

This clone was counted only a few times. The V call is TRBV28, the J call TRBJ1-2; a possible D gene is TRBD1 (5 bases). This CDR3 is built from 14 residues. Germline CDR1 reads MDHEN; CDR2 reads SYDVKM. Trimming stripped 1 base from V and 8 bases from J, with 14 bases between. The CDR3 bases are TGTGCCAGCAGTTTATCGCCGCGACAGCCGGGCTACACCTTC. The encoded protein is CASSLSPRQPGYTF.

For the CDR3, the DNA is TGTGCCAGCAAGGGGGGGACCTTCGCCTATAATTCACCCCTCCACTTT. Its translation: CASKGGTFAYNSPLHF. The chain employs TRBV6-8 and TRBJ1-6; the D gene is possibly TRBD1 (6 bases). Trimming took off 7 bases at V and 2 bases at J, with 15 bases between the two ends. The CDR3 runs 16 residues. CDR1 and CDR2 from the germline V gene are MNHGY and SAAAGT.

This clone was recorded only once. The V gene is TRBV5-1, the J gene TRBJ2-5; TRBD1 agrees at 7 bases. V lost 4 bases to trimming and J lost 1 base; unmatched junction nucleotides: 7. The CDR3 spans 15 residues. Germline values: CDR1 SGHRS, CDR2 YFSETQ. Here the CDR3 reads CASSTGTEPQETQYF. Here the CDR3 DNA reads TGCGCCAGCAGCACCGGGACAGAGCCCCAAGAGACCCAGTACTTC.

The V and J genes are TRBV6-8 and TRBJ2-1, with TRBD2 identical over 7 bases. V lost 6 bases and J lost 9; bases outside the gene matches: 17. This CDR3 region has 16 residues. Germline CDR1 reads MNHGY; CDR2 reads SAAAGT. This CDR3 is CASSIDGGSRRSEQFF. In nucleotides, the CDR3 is TGTGCCAGCAGCATAGACGGGGGGAGTAGGAGGAGTGAGCAGTTCTTC.

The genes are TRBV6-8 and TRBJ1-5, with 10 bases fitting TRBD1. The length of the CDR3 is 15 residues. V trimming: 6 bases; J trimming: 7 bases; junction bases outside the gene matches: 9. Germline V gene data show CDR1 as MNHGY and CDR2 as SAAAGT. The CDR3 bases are TGTGCCAGCAGCCCTCGGGGACAGGGGTCGCAGCCCCAGCATTTT. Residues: CASSPRGQGSQPQHF.

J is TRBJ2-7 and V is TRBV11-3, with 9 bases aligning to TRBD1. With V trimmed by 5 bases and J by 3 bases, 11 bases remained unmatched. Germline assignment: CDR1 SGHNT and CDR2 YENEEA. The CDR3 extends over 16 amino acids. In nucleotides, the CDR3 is TGTGCCAGCAGCCCCGGGGAGGGACAGGGAGGCTACGAGCAGTACTTC. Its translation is CASSPGEGQGGYEQYF.

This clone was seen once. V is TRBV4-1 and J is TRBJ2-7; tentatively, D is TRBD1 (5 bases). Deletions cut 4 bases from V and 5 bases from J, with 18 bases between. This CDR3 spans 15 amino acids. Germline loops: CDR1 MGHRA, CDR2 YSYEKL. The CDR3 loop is CASSLGFSRADEQYF. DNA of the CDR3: TGCGCCAGCAGCCTCGGCTTCTCCAGGGCGGACGAGCAGTACTTC.

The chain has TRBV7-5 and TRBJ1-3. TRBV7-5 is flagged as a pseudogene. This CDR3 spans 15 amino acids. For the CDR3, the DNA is TGTGCCAGCAGCCCCCTAGGACCGAGAGGAAACACCATATATTTT. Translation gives CASSPLGPRGNTIYF.

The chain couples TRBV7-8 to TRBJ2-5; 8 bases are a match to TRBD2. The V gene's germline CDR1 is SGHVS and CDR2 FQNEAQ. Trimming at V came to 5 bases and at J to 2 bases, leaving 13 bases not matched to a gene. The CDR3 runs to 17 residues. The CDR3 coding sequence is TGTGCCAGCAGCCCACAGGTATCTGCGGGGGGACAAGAGACCCAGTACTTC. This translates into CASSPQVSAGGQETQYF.

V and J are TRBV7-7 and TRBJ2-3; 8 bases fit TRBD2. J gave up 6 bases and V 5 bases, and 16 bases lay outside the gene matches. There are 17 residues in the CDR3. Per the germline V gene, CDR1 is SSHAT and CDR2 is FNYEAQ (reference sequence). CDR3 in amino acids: CASSHPRRAGGRDTQYF. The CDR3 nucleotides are TGTGCCAGCAGCCACCCGAGAAGGGCGGGGGGCCGGGATACGCAGTATTTT. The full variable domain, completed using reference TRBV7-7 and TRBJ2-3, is GAGVSQSPRYKVTKRGQDVTLRCDPISSHATLYWYQQALGQGPEFLTYFNYEAQPDKSGLPSDRFSAERPEGSISTLTIQRTEQRDSAMYRCASSHPRRAGGRDTQYFGPGTRLTVL.

CDR3 bases: TGTGCCAGTAGTATATGGGGTTCTTCAGCTACCTACGAGCAGTACTTC. This sequence encodes CASSIWGSSATYEQYF. The rearrangement links TRBV19 to TRBJ2-7; the D is unclear. Trimming took 2 bases from V and 2 from J, leaving 16 bases between them. Per germline, CDR1 LNHDA and CDR2 SQIVND (reference sequence). The CDR3 runs to 16 residues.

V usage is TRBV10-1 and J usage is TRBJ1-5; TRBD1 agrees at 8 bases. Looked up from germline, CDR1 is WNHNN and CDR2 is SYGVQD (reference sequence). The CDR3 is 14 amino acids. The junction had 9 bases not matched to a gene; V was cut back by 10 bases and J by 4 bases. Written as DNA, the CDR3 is TGCGCCATTTTCAGGGGGCGCGTGAATCAGCCCCAGCATTTT. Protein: CAIFRGRVNQPQHF.

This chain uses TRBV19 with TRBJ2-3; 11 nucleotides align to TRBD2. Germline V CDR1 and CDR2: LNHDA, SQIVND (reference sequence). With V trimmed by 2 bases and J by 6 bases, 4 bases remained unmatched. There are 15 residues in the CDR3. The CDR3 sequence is CASSITTSGADTQYF. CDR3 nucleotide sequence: TGTGCCAGTAGTATAACGACTAGCGGGGCGGATACGCAGTATTTT.

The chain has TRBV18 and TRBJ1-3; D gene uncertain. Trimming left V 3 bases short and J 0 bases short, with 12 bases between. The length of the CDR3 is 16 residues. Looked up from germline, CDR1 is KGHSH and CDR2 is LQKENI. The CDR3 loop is CASSPLHPLSGNTIYF. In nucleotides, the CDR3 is TGTGCCAGCTCACCCCTTCACCCCCTCTCTGGAAACACCATATATTTT. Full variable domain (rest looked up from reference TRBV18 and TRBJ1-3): NAGVMQNPRHLVRRRGQEARLRCSPMKGHSHVYWYRQLPEEGLKFMVYLQKENIIDESGMPKERFSAEFPKEGPSILRIQQVVRGDSAAYFCASSPLHPLSGNTIYFGEGSWLTVV.

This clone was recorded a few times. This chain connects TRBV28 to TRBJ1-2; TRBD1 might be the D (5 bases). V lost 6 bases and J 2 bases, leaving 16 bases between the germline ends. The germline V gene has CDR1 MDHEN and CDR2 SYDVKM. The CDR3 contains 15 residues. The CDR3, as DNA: TGTGCCAGCAGGACCGGAGGAGGGGAGAACTATGGCTACACCTTC. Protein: CASRTGGGENYGYTF.